A single TCR beta chain is shown here with its context. Its antigen is not identified. The data are from a study of CD8 T cells in ankylosing spondylitis. TCRdb re-derived calls from the 5' RACE reads in MiXCR, one entry per CDR3 protein. In the table there are a few hundred thousand distinct CDR3 sequences, about 20% of which are singletons. Regarding the study as a whole: In reactive arthritis synovial fluid and blood, some motif variants had been reported before.

The CDR3 totals 13 residues. Germline V gene lookup returns CDR1 MNHEY and CDR2 SMNVEV (reference sequence). V lost 10 bases to trimming and J lost 3 bases, with 12 bases between them. The J gene is TRBJ2-2, the V gene TRBV27; tentatively, D is TRBD2 (6 bases). What was sequenced was blood, either unsorted or a sorted T cell fraction (not recorded which). The origin of this receptor is a male donor with ankylosing spondylitis or in good health (not recorded which). The chain's CDR3 is CATEGEHTGELFF. The CDR3 DNA reads as TGTGCCACGGAGGGAGAGCACACCGGGGAGCTGTTTTTT.